A single sample is the source of the 17 T cell receptor beta chains below, sequenced in a study of shared clonotypes between healthy human individuals. Here immunoSEQ multiplex PCR was the method, and the copy in TCRdb shows in-frame clones only, minus some. The repertoire consists of 450,000 to 500,000 clones, with over 75% occurring once and the leading ten covering about 13%. The specimen was PBMCs. These receptors were taken from a woman aged 40 to 55 in good health. Some clones in this sample may be carry-over from other donors' samples.

The chain couples TRBV19 to TRBJ1-4, with D maybe TRBD1 (6 bases). The CDR3 runs 15 residues. CDR1 is LNHDA, CDR2 SQIVND, per germline (reference sequence). The V gene lost 8 bases and the J gene lost 2 bases, with 15 bases spanning the gap. The CDR3 region has the DNA TGTGCCAGTCTCAACCGAGGGGGGACTAATGAAAAACTGTTTTTT. This encodes CASLNRGGTNEKLFF.

V is TRBV20-1 and J is TRBJ2-7; D unresolved. Germline V gene lookup returns CDR1 DFQATT and CDR2 SNEGSKA (reference sequence). Trimming stripped 0 bases from V and 7 bases from J, with 7 bases between. This CDR3 spans 11 amino acids. The CDR3 coding sequence is TGCAGTGCTAGAGATGATGGGGAGCAGTACTTC. Its translation is CSARDDGEQYF.

The chain combines TRBV5-4 with TRBJ2-2; TRBD2 agrees at 12 bases. The CDR3 length is 17 residues. J was trimmed by 1 base and V by 2 bases; bases with no gene match: 3. From germline, CDR1 is SGHNT and CDR2 YYREEE (reference sequence). CDR3 sequence: CASSLLAGGMNTGELFF. As DNA, the CDR3 is TGTGCCAGCAGCTTACTAGCGGGAGGAATGAACACCGGGGAGCTGTTTTTT.

CDR3 in amino acids: CAGDLAGGAKNIQYF. The CDR3 DNA reads as TGTGCCGGGGACCTAGCGGGAGGGGCCAAAAACATTCAGTACTTC. The V gene is TRBV30, the J gene TRBJ2-4, with 12 bases aligning to TRBD2. Trimming removed 8 bases from V and 1 base from J; junction bases left unmatched: 6. The CDR3 extends over 15 amino acids. The germline CDR1 and CDR2 sequences are GTSNPN and SVGIG (reference sequence). Based on the CDR3 plus reference TRBV30 and TRBJ2-4, the full variable domain is SQTIHQWPATLVQPVGSPLSLECTVEGTSNPNLYWYRQAAGRGLQLLFYSVGIGQISSEVPQNLSASRPQDRQFILSSKKLLLSDSGFYLCAGDLAGGAKNIQYFGAGTRLSVL.

The rearrangement uses TRBV7-6 and TRBJ1-5, with D perhaps TRBD1 (5 bases). The CDR3 loop spans 16 amino acids. The V end lost 5 bases, the J end lost 1 base, and 15 bases lay between the germline ends. Looked up from germline, CDR1 is SGHVS and CDR2 is FNYEAQ. The CDR3 bases are TGTGCCAGCAGCCCCGGGGATAGGGGCAGCAATCAGCCCCAGCATTTT. Its translation is CASSPGDRGSNQPQHF. Drawing the rest from reference TRBV7-6 and TRBJ1-5, the complete variable domain is GAGVSQSPRYKVTKRGQDVALRCDPISGHVSLYWYRQALGQGPEFLTYFNYEAQQDKSGLPNDRFSAERPEGSISTLTIQRTEQRDSAMYRCASSPGDRGSNQPQHFGDGTRLSIL.

This clone showed up just a few times. The sample carries other DNA sequences with the same CDR3. The V and J genes are TRBV18 and TRBJ1-1; D not certain. This CDR3 region has 14 residues. Germline V lookup: CDR1 KGHSH, CDR2 LQKENI. V was trimmed by 1 base and J by 1 base, leaving 7 bases between them. The CDR3 loop is CASSPQGGNTEAFF. The DNA of the CDR3 is TGTGCCAGCTCACCACAGGGAGGGAACACTGAAGCTTTCTTT.

A word on this clone: A read error may explain this, as a much larger clone is one base away. Other nucleotide sequences in the sample specify the same CDR3. CDR3 protein: CASSVGLAGGPGPTDYTQYF. CDR3 DNA sequence: TGTGCCAGCAGCGTAGGGTTAGCGGGAGGGCCCGGTCCCACGGATTATACGCAGTATTTT. The chain uses TRBV9 and TRBJ2-3, with 11 bases identical to TRBD2. Germline V gene lookup returns CDR1 SGDLS and CDR2 YYNGEE. The CDR3 consists of 20 residues. V shed 0 bases and J 7 bases; nucleotides not matched to a gene: 19.

For this clone: This likely traces to a read error, being one base from a far larger clone. This CDR3 is also generated by other DNA sequences in the sample. This CDR3 reads CASSLEGTHTDTQYF. As DNA, the CDR3 is TGTGCCAGCAGCTTAGAAGGGACTCACACGGATACGCAGTATTTT. The J gene is TRBJ2-3, the V gene TRBV11-2, with D possibly matching TRBD2 (6 bases). V was clipped by 0 bases and J by 6 bases, with 13 bases between them. The CDR3 is 15 residues long. Germline CDR1 SGHAT, CDR2 FQNNGV.

The chain combines TRBV5-1 with TRBJ1-2; D gene ambiguous. V lost 0 bases to trimming and J lost 4 bases, with 4 bases between them. Germline CDR1 SGHRS, CDR2 YFSETQ. The CDR3 totals 12 residues. CDR3 in DNA: TGCGCCAGCAGCTTGGGGGGCTATGGCTACACCTTC. Amino acids: CASSLGGYGYTF.

The chain has TRBV6-1 and TRBJ1-5, with D possibly matching TRBD1 (6 bases). CDR3 length: 15 residues. CDR1 and CDR2 from the germline V gene are MNHNS and SASEGT. Trimming shortened V by 0 bases and J by 7 bases, and 13 bases separated the two germline ends. The CDR3 is CASSEASQGGQPQHF. The CDR3 nucleotides are TGTGCCAGCAGTGAAGCTTCACAGGGTGGGCAGCCCCAGCATTTT.

Points on this clone: Sequence at one end of the junction differs from germline and may be a read error. The chain joins TRBV7-9 to TRBJ2-3; TRBD2 might be the D (6 bases). Germline V gene sequence: CDR1 SEHNR, CDR2 FQNEAQ (reference sequence). The CDR3 is made up of 14 amino acids. The CDR3 DNA sequence: TGTGCCAGCAGCTTATCGGGGGAAGCAGATACGCAGTGTTTT. This gives the protein CASSLSGEADTQCF.

This chain links TRBV10-3 with TRBJ2-7, with TRBD2 matching over 13 bases. The ends lost 7 bases at V and 7 bases at J; junction bases unmatched: 10. The CDR3 has 15 amino acids. CDR1 and CDR2 from the germline V gene are ENHRY and SYGVKD. CDR3 DNA sequence: TGTGCCATCACCGAAGGACTAGCGGGAGAAAGGGAGCAGTACTTC. Translation gives CAITEGLAGEREQYF.

The chain uses TRBV9 and TRBJ2-7; a weak D match, TRBD1 (7 bases). Germline loops: CDR1 SGDLS, CDR2 YYNGEE. Trimming took 7 bases from V and 2 from J, leaving 16 bases between them. The CDR3 runs to 14 residues. The chain's CDR3 is CASAKAGTAYEQYF. The CDR3 DNA reads TGTGCCAGCGCGAAGGCGGGGACAGCCTACGAGCAGTACTTC.

To note about this clone: Given a far larger clone just one base away, this is likely a sequencing read error. This chain joins TRBV5-1 and TRBJ1-1; D is unclear. Germline V CDR1 and CDR2: SGHRS, YFSETQ. The CDR3 spans 14 residues. V was cut by 0 bases and J by 4 bases, with 10 bases left in between. The CDR3 nucleotides are TGCGCCAGCAGCTTGGGCGTGGGGAGCACTGAAGCTTTCTTT. Residues: CASSLGVGSTEAFF.

Only one count was recorded for this clone. This chain uses TRBV5-1 with TRBJ2-1; D unclear. CDR1 and CDR2 (germline): SGHRS, YFSETQ. Between the trimmed V and J ends, which lost 1 base and 6 bases, there was a span of 8 bases. CDR3 length: 13 residues. The DNA of the CDR3 is TGCGCCAGCAGCTTGAACCCGGGCAATGAGCAGTTCTTC. This encodes CASSLNPGNEQFF.

Of note for this clone: Other DNA variants within this sample encode the same CDR3. The chain is built from TRBV20-1 and TRBJ2-7; D may be TRBD2 (5 bases). V was trimmed by 2 bases and J by 6 bases, leaving 5 bases between them. This CDR3 spans 10 amino acids. The V gene's germline CDR1 is DFQATT and CDR2 SNEGSKA (reference sequence). The CDR3, as DNA: TGCAGTGCTAGAAGCGGCGAGCAGTACTTC. Protein: CSARSGEQYF.

About this clone itself: This sequence is one base from a far larger clone and is likely a read error. The chain has TRBV6-6 and TRBJ1-1; D gene uncertain. V lost 7 bases and J lost 4, with 13 bases in between. CDR3 length: 13 amino acids. CDR1 MNHNY and CDR2 SVGAGI come from the germline V gene (reference sequence). The CDR3 spells CASNPAGSTEAFF. The DNA for the CDR3 is TGTGCCAGCAACCCTGCAGGAAGCACTGAAGCTTTCTTT.